The 17 T cell receptor beta chains listed next were all sequenced from one sample in a study of T-cell memory formation after mild COVID-19. Via MiXCR, TCRdb re-called the 5' RACE reads, giving one row per CDR3 protein. The sample lists 95,000 to 120,000 distinct CDR3 sequences; 20% to 25% were seen once. The sequenced material came from PBMCs or a T cell subset sorted from them (not recorded which). The receptors were sampled from a young man who had mild COVID-19 (a few samples of this study predate the infection). Cell type and time point are not known.

This clonotype was detected a few times. The rearrangement joins TRBV4-1 to TRBJ1-4, with unresolved D. CDR1 MGHRA and CDR2 YSYEKL come from the germline V gene. V shed 2 bases and J shed 3 bases, with 10 bases lying between them. The CDR3 runs to 15 residues. CDR3: CASSQTGRANEKLFF. The CDR3 DNA reads as TGCGCCAGCAGCCAAACGGGTCGGGCTAATGAAAAACTGTTTTTT.

V is TRBV27 and J is TRBJ2-2; D unresolved. Germline CDR1 reads MNHEY; CDR2 reads SMNVEV (reference sequence). There are 17 residues in the CDR3. V lost 0 bases and J 0 bases, leaving 11 bases between the germline ends. This CDR3 reads CASSLSLPTPNTGELFF. The CDR3 nucleotides are TGTGCCAGCAGTTTATCCCTCCCGACACCGAACACCGGGGAGCTGTTTTTT.

The rearrangement uses TRBV6-6 and TRBJ1-6; TRBD1 aligns across 7 bases. Germline V gives CDR1 MNHNY, CDR2 SVGAGI (reference sequence). The CDR3 is made up of 12 amino acids. With 10 bases clipped from V and 9 bases from J, the junction kept 6 bases outside the gene matches. CDR3 bases: TGTGCCACCCAGGGGGGGCTTTCACCCCTCCACTTT. Translation gives CATQGGLSPLHF.

This clonotype was observed a few times. The rearrangement uses TRBV7-2 and TRBJ1-3; 9 bases match TRBD1. CDR1 is SGHTA and CDR2 is FQGNSA in the germline V gene. The CDR3 runs to 15 residues. The V segment lost 3 bases and the J segment 5 bases; nucleotides outside the gene matches: 5. The CDR3 region is CASSFEGQGRNTIYF. CDR3 nucleotide sequence: TGTGCCAGCAGCTTCGAAGGACAGGGGAGAAACACCATATATTTT. Drawing the rest from reference TRBV7-2 and TRBJ1-3, the complete variable domain is GAGVSQSPSNKVTEKGKDVELRCDPISGHTALYWYRQSLGQGLEFLIYFQGNSAPDKSGLPSDRFSAERTGGSVSTLTIQRTQQEDSAVYLCASSFEGQGRNTIYFGEGSWLTVV.

This clonotype was counted a few times. This rearrangement joins TRBV5-1 to TRBJ2-1, with a weak D call TRBD2 (6 bases). This CDR3 is built from 13 residues. Germline V gene lookup returns CDR1 SGHRS and CDR2 YFSETQ. V was shortened by 1 base and J by 15 bases, with 17 bases between the two germline ends. The CDR3 DNA reads TGCGCCAGCAGCTTGCGCGGGACTCAAACCTGGTTCTTC. It is translated as CASSLRGTQTWFF.

This clonotype was observed a handful of times. The chain joins TRBV12-3 or TRBV12-4 to TRBJ1-1, with D uncertain. The CDR3 consists of 15 residues. Trimming stripped 0 bases from V and 0 bases from J, with 8 bases between. The CDR3 here is CASSLADGLNTEAFF. CDR3 nucleotide sequence: TGTGCCAGCAGTTTAGCGGACGGGCTGAACACTGAAGCTTTCTTT.

This chain uses TRBV6-5 with TRBJ1-1, with 10 nucleotides matching TRBD1. Trimming removed 5 bases from V and 5 bases from J; junction bases left unmatched: 8. Germline V gives CDR1 MNHEY, CDR2 SVGAGI. This CDR3 comprises 15 residues. CDR3 in amino acids: CASSPDRGIVTEAFF. In DNA form, the CDR3 reads TGTGCCAGCAGTCCGGACAGGGGGATCGTGACTGAAGCTTTCTTT.

J is TRBJ1-2 and V is TRBV6-5, with a tentative D call TRBD1 (5 bases). The V gene's germline CDR1 is MNHEY and CDR2 SVGAGI. Between the trimmed V and J ends, which lost 0 bases and 3 bases, there was a span of 11 bases. This CDR3 region has 15 residues. The CDR3 loop is CASSYSPRRDYGYTF. The CDR3 nucleotides read TGTGCCAGCAGTTACTCCCCCCGCAGGGACTATGGCTACACCTTC.

This clonotype was recorded a few times. The V and J genes are TRBV28 and TRBJ1-3, with D tentatively TRBD1 (6 bases). The V and J ends lost 8 bases and 0 bases respectively, with 11 bases between them. Per the germline V gene, CDR1 is MDHEN and CDR2 is SYDVKM. The CDR3 is made up of 14 amino acids. The CDR3 sequence: CASSQGSSGNTIYF. CDR3 DNA sequence: TGTGCCAGCTCACAGGGAAGCTCTGGAAACACCATATATTTT.

The rearrangement links TRBV10-2 to TRBJ1-2; D ambiguous. The CDR3 covers 13 residues. The germline V gene has CDR1 WSHSY and CDR2 SAAADI. V lost 3 bases, J lost 7 bases, and 12 bases lay in between. This chain's CDR3 is CASSEGLILGYTF. The CDR3 DNA reads TGCGCCAGCAGTGAAGGGTTAATACTTGGCTACACCTTC.

The V and J genes are TRBV6-1 and TRBJ2-7; a possible D gene is TRBD2 (5 bases). Trimming took off 6 bases at V and 5 bases at J, with 14 bases between the two ends. Germline V lookup: CDR1 MNHNS, CDR2 SASEGT. CDR3 length: 13 amino acids. The CDR3 reads CASSHITGNEQYV. CDR3 in DNA: TGTGCCAGCAGCCACATCACCGGGAACGAGCAGTACGTC.

The CDR3 nucleotides are TGCGCCAGCAGCCAACCGGGGGGGCTGCATGAGCAGTTCTTC. It yields the protein CASSQPGGLHEQFF. This sequence joins TRBV4-1 and TRBJ2-1, with TRBD2 matching over 8 bases. The CDR3 consists of 14 residues. V trimming: 2 bases; J trimming: 8 bases; junction bases outside the gene matches: 5. Germline V gives CDR1 MGHRA, CDR2 YSYEKL.

The chain has TRBV7-3 and TRBJ1-1, with a tentative D call TRBD1 (5 bases). The germline V and J ends were trimmed by 4 bases and 1 base, with 10 bases remaining between them. From germline, CDR1 is SGHTA and CDR2 FQGTGA. This CDR3 region has 14 residues. The CDR3 DNA follows: TGTGCCAGCAGCTCGTCCGGGGGGAACACTGAAGCTTTCTTT. It codes for CASSSSGGNTEAFF.

The rearrangement joins TRBV6-6 to TRBJ1-1; the D is unclear. CDR1 MNHNY and CDR2 SVGAGI come from the germline V gene (reference sequence). This CDR3 has 12 amino acids. V was pared by 0 bases and J by 3 bases, with 2 bases between. The DNA for the CDR3 is TGTGCCAGCAGTTACTCGGACACTGAAGCTTTCTTT. Residues: CASSYSDTEAFF.

The V and J genes are TRBV7-2 and TRBJ2-2; 9 bases map to TRBD1. After removal of 1 base from V and 6 bases from J, the junction contained 9 bases not matched to a gene. CDR1 and CDR2 from the germline V gene are SGHTA and FQGNSA. The CDR3 loop spans 17 amino acids. The CDR3 spells CASSLDLGQGRAGELFF. The DNA for the CDR3 is TGTGCCAGCAGCTTAGACTTGGGACAGGGAAGGGCCGGGGAGCTGTTTTTT.

The chain combines TRBV5-6 with TRBJ1-1; 8 bases align to TRBD1. J was trimmed by 3 bases and V by 6 bases; bases with no gene match: 10. Germline loops: CDR1 SGHDT, CDR2 YYEEEE. This CDR3 region has 15 residues. The CDR3 sequence: CASNPSDRADTEAFF. DNA for the CDR3: TGTGCCAGCAACCCATCGGACAGGGCCGACACTGAAGCTTTCTTT. Filled out from reference TRBV5-6 and TRBJ1-1, the complete variable domain reads DAGVTQSPTHLIKTRGQQVTLRCSPKSGHDTVSWYQQALGQGPQFIFQYYEEEERQRGNFPDRFSGHQFPNYSSELNVNALLLGDSALYLCASNPSDRADTEAFFGQGTRLTVV.

The V and J genes are TRBV28 and TRBJ2-1, with TRBD1 matching 8 bases. V shed 8 bases and J 0 bases; nucleotides not matched to a gene: 3. Per the germline V gene, CDR1 is MDHEN and CDR2 is SYDVKM. CDR3 size: 14 residues. The CDR3 DNA reads TGTGCCAGCTACGACAGGGGCTCCTACAATGAGCAGTTCTTC. This translates into CASYDRGSYNEQFF.